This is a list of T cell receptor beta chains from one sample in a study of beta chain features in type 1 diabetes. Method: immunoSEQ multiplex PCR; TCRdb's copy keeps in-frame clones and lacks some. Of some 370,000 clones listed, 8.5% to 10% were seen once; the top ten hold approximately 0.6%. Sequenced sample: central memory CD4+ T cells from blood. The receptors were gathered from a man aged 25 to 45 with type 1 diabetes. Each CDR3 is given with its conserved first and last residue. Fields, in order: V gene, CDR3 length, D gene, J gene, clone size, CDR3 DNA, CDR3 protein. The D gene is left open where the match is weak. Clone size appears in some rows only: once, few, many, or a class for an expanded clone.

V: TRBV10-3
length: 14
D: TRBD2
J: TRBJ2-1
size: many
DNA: TGTGCCATCAGCGGGGGGGCCCTAGCGGGAGTAGAGTTCTTC
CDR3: CAISGGALAGVEFF

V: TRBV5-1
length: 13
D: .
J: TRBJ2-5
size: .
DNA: TGCGCCAGCAGCTTCGGGGAAGGGGAGACCCAGTACTTC
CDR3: CASSFGEGETQYF

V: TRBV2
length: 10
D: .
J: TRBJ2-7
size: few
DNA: TGTGCCAGCCGCGTTGTCGAGCAGTACTTC
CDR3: CASRVVEQYF

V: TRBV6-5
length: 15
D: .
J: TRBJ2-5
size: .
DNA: TGTGCCAGCAGTTACTCAGTAACGGTTCAAGAGACCCAGTACTTC
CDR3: CASSYSVTVQETQYF

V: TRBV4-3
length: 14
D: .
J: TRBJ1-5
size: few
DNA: TGCGCCAGCAGCCAAGGTGAGGGTCACCAGCCCCAGCATTTT
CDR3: CASSQGEGHQPQHF

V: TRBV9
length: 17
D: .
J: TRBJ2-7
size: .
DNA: TGTGCCAGCAGCGTAGCTGGGGGGCCCGGAAGCCCCTACGAGCAGTACTTC
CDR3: CASSVAGGPGSPYEQYF

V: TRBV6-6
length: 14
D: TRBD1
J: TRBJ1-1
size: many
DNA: TGTGCCAGCAAAGGACAGGGAAGGAACACTGAAGCTTTCTTT
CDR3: CASKGQGRNTEAFF

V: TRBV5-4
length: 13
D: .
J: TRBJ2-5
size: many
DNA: TGTGCCAGCAGCTTGAAAGGGGAAGAGACCCAGTACTTC
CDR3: CASSLKGEETQYF

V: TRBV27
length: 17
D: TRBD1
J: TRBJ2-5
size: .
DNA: TGTGCCAGCAGAACCAGAGGGGGGACAGGGGGACAAGAGACCCAGTACTTC
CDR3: CASRTRGGTGGQETQYF

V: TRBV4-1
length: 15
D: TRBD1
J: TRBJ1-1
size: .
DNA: TGCGCCAGCAGCCGCCCGGACAGGGAAGTGGCTGAAGCTTTCTTT
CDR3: CASSRPDREVAEAFF

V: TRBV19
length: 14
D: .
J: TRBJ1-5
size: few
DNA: TGTGCCAGTAGTAAGGACAGACTCAATCAGCCCCAGCATTTT
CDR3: CASSKDRLNQPQHF

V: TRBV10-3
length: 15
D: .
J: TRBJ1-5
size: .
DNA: TGTGCCATCAGTGAGTCATCGGGGGGCAATCAGCCCCAGCATTTT
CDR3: CAISESSGGNQPQHF

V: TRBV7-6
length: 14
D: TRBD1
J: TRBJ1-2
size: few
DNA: TGTGCCAGCAGCGCGGACAGGGCTGGCGATGGCTACACCTTC
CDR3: CASSADRAGDGYTF

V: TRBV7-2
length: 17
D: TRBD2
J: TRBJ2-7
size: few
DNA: TGTGCCAGCAGCCGAACGACTAGCGGGAGCAACTCCTACGAGCAGTACTTC
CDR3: CASSRTTSGSNSYEQYF

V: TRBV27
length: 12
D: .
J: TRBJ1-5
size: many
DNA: TGTGCCAGCGCTCAGGGGAACCAGCCCCAGCATTTT
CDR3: CASAQGNQPQHF

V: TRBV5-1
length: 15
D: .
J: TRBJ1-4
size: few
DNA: TGCGCCAGCAGCCAGGCGTCGGGGACTAATGAAAAACTGTTTTTT
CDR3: CASSQASGTNEKLFF

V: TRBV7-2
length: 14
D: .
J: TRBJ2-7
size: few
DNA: TGTGCCAGCAGCTCTTACCTACAGGGTTACGAGCAGTACTTC
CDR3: CASSSYLQGYEQYF

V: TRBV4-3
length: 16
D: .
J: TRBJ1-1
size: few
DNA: TGCGCCAGCAGCCCGGCCCCCACCCCGGGACGAACTGAAGCTTTCTTT
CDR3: CASSPAPTPGRTEAFF

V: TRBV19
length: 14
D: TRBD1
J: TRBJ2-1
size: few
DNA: TGTGCCAGTAGTGGGGGGACAGGGACCAATGAGCAGTTCTTC
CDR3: CASSGGTGTNEQFF

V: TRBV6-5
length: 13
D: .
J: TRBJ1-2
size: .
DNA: TGTGCCAGCAGCCCAGAGACAGGCCATGGCTACACCTTC
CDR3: CASSPETGHGYTF

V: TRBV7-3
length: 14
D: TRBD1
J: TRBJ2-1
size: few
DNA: TGTGCCAGCAGCTTGGGACAGAGCCACAATGAGCAGTTCTTC
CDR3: CASSLGQSHNEQFF

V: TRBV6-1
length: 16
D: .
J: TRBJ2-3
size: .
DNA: TGTGCCAGCAGTGGAAACAGGGATAGTGGGGGAGATACGCAGTATTTT
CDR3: CASSGNRDSGGDTQYF

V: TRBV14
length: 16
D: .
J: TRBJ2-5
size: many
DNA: TGTGCCAGCAGCGAAGGGGGGACTGGCGGCCAAGAGACCCAGTACTTC
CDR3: CASSEGGTGGQETQYF

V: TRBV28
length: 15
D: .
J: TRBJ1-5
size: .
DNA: TGTGCCAGCAGTTTTGTACCGGGAACTTATCAGCCCCAGCATTTT
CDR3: CASSFVPGTYQPQHF

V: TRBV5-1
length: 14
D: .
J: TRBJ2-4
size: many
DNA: TGCGCCAGCAGCGCCGGTATGGGCCCAAACATTCAGTACTTC
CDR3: CASSAGMGPNIQYF

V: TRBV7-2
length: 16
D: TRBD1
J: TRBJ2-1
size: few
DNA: TGTGCCAGCAGCTCTCCGGGACAGGGCCCCCAAAATGAGCAGTTCTTC
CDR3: CASSSPGQGPQNEQFF

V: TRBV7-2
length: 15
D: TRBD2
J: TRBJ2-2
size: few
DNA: TGTGCCAGCAGTTCGAGCGGGAGTCTGGCCGGGGAGCTGTTTTTT
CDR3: CASSSSGSLAGELFF

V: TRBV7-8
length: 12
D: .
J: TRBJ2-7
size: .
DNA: TGTGCCAGCAGCTTAAGCTCCTACGAGCAGTACTTC
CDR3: CASSLSSYEQYF

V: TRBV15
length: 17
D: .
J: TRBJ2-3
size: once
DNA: TGTGCCACCAGCAGAGAAGGTCGGGGGATCACCGCAGATACGCAGTATTTT
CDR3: CATSREGRGITADTQYF

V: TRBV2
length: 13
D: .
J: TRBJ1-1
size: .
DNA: TGTGCCAGCAGTGTGGACAGTAACACTGAAGCTTTCTTT
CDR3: CASSVDSNTEAFF

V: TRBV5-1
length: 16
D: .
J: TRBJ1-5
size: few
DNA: TGCGCCAGCAGCTTGGGGGGGCCGGATAGCAATCAGCCCCAGCATTTT
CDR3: CASSLGGPDSNQPQHF

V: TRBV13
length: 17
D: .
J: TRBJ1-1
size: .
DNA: TGTGCCAGCAGCTTAGGGGGAGGAAGCTTTCAGGTACGGGAAGCTTTCTTT
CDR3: CASSLGGGSFQVREAFF

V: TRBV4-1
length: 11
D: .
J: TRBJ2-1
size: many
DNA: TGCGCCAGCAGCCAATGGCGAGAGCAGTTCTTC
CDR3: CASSQWREQFF

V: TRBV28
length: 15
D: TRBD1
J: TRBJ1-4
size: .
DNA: TGTGCCAGCAGTTCCCCGGGGACAGGACGTGAAAAACTGTTTTTT
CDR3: CASSSPGTGREKLFF

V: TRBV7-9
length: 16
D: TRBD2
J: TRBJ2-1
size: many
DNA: TGTGCCAGCAGCTTAGCACTAGCGGGGACCTACAATGAGCAGTTCTTC
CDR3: CASSLALAGTYNEQFF

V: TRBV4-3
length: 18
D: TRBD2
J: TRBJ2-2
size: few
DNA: TGCGCCAGCAGTAGGGCAGAGACTAGCGGGAGTAGTATCGGGGAGCTGTTTTTT
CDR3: CASSRAETSGSSIGELFF

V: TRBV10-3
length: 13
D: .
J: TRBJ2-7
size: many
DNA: TGTGCCATCAGTGACGGGGGAACCTACGAGCAGTACTTC
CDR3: CAISDGGTYEQYF

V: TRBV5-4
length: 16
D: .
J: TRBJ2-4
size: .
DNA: TGTGCCAGCAGCCCCCGGGGAACCCTAGCCAAAAACATTCAGTACTTC
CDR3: CASSPRGTLAKNIQYF

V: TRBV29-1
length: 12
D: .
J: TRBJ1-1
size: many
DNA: TGCAGCGTTGAGAGGGGAAACACTGAAGCTTTCTTT
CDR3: CSVERGNTEAFF

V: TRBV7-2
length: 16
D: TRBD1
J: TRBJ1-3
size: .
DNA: TGTGCCAGCAGCGCCGGGGGACAGGGGAGAGGAAACACCATATATTTT
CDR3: CASSAGGQGRGNTIYF

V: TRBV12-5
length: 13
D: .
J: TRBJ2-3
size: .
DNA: TGTGCTAGTGCCCTAGGCGGTACAGATACGCAGTATTTT
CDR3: CASALGGTDTQYF

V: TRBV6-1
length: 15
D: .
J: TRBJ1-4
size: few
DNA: TGTGCCAGCAGTGAAGGGGGCGTCACTAATGAAAAACTGTTTTTT
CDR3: CASSEGGVTNEKLFF

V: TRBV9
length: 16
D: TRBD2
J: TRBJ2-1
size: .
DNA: TGTGCCAGCAGCGTAGAGGGACTAGCGGGAGGGGATGAGCAGTTCTTC
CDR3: CASSVEGLAGGDEQFF

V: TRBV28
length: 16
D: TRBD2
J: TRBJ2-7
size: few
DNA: TGTGCCAGCACTACTCCAGGGTTAGCGGGCTCCTACGAGCAGTACTTC
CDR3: CASTTPGLAGSYEQYF

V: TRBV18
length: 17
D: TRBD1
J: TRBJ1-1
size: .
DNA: TGTGCCAGCTCACCACCTAGCGGGACAGGGGGCGGTTCGGAAGCTTTCTTT
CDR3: CASSPPSGTGGGSEAFF

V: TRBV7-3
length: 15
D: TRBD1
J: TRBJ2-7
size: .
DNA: TGTGCCAGCAGCTTATCCACAGGACAGGGGTTCGAGCAGTACTTC
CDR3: CASSLSTGQGFEQYF

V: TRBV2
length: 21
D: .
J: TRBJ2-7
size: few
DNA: TGTGCCCTTGTCGGGGACTTCCAGGCGGGCCTCGGAAGTCTGAGCTCCTACGAGCAGTACTTC
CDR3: CALVGDFQAGLGSLSSYEQYF

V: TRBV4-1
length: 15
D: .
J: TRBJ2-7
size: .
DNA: TGTGCCAGCAGCCAAGACGCCGGTTCGCCGCTCGAGCAGTACTTC
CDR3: CASSQDAGSPLEQYF

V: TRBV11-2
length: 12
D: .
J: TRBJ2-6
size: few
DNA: TGTGCCAGCAGCCGCAGGCAGGACGTCCTGACTTTC
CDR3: CASSRRQDVLTF

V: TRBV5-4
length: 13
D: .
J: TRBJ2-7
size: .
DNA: TGTGCCAGCAGCTTGGGAGTCGACTACGAGCAGTACTTC
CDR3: CASSLGVDYEQYF